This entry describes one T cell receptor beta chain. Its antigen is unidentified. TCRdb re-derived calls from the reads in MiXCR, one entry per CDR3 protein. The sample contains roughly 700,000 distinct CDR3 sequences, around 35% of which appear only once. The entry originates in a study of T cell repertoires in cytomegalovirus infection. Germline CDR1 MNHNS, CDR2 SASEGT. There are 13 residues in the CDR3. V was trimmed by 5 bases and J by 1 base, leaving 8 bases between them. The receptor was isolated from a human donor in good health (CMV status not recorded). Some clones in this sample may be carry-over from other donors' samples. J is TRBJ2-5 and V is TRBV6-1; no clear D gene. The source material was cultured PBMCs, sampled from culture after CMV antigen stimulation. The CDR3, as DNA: TGTGCCAGCAGTTACCGTGTCCAAGAGACCCAGTACTTC. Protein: CASSYRVQETQYF.